These 11 T cell receptor beta chains share one sample of origin, sequenced in a study of blood T cell repertoires in COVID-19. Sequencing used immunoSEQ multiplex PCR; TCRdb keeps in-frame clones, though not all of them. This table holds some 120,000 clones, around nine tenths found once. The sample was peripheral blood. These receptors were taken from a woman in her forties or fifties with active or convalescent COVID-19.

The V gene is TRBV28, the J gene TRBJ2-4, with TRBD2 matching 8 bases. V shed 3 bases, J shed 0 bases, and the junction held 13 bases outside the gene matches. The CDR3 consists of 19 residues. In germline, CDR1 is MDHEN, CDR2 SYDVKM. CDR3 region: CASSLGSPGTRTAKNIQYF. CDR3 sequence (DNA): TGTGCCAGCAGTTTGGGTTCACCGGGGACTAGGACAGCCAAAAACATTCAGTACTTC.

J is TRBJ2-7 and V is TRBV5-6, with D tentatively TRBD1 (5 bases). The CDR3 has 14 residues. Per the germline V gene, CDR1 is SGHDT and CDR2 is YYEEEE. Trimming stripped 7 bases from V and 4 bases from J, with 18 bases between. The CDR3 region has the DNA TGTGCCAGCCTAAAATTCAGGGCCGAATACGAGCAGTACTTC. Protein sequence: CASLKFRAEYEQYF.

The J gene is TRBJ2-7, the V gene TRBV4-2, with 9 bases matching TRBD2. Per germline, CDR1 LGHNA and CDR2 YNFKEQ. The CDR3 consists of 19 residues. The V segment lost 0 bases and the J segment 5 bases; nucleotides outside the gene matches: 17. CDR3 loop: CASSQDLLNTREGQDEQYF. CDR3 nucleotide sequence: TGTGCCAGCAGCCAAGATCTTCTAAATACGCGGGAGGGCCAGGACGAGCAGTACTTC.

The rearrangement uses TRBV5-1 and TRBJ2-1; 9 bases are shared with TRBD2. The germline gives CDR1 SGHRS, CDR2 YFSETQ. This CDR3 contains 17 residues. V was clipped by 0 bases and J by 4 bases; unmatched bases: 8. The CDR3 DNA reads as TGCGCCAGCAGCTTGGCCAAAGCGGGAGGAGGATACAATGAGCAGTTCTTC. Encoded protein: CASSLAKAGGGYNEQFF.

This chain links TRBV7-2 with TRBJ2-7; TRBD1 agrees at 10 bases. The CDR3 has 15 residues. Germline V lookup: CDR1 SGHTA, CDR2 FQGNSA. The V segment lost 4 bases and the J segment 3 bases; nucleotides outside the gene matches: 6. CDR3 sequence (DNA): TGTGCCAGCAGCTGGACCGGGACAGGGGACTACGAGCAGTACTTC. As protein: CASSWTGTGDYEQYF.

The V gene is TRBV24-1, the J gene TRBJ2-2; the match to TRBD2 covers 14 bases. V trimming: 6 bases; J trimming: 5 bases; junction bases outside the gene matches: 10. The CDR3 has 18 residues. The germline V gene has CDR1 KGHDR and CDR2 SFDVKD. The CDR3 DNA reads TGTGCCACCAGTACCCCGGGACTAGCGGGAGTAGGTACCGGGGAGCTGTTTTTT. Protein: CATSTPGLAGVGTGELFF.

This chain connects TRBV29-1 to TRBJ2-1, with 8 nucleotides matching TRBD1. Germline V gene sequence: CDR1 SQVTM, CDR2 ANQGSEA. CDR3 size: 20 residues. Trimming cost V 4 bases and J 6 bases; bases outside gene matches: 26. CDR3 amino acids: CSVARSPGVEGQATRNEQFF. The CDR3 DNA sequence: TGCAGCGTTGCGCGGAGCCCCGGAGTAGAGGGACAGGCGACCCGCAATGAGCAGTTCTTC.

The V call is TRBV7-9, the J call TRBJ2-3, with 7 bases aligning to TRBD2. The V gene end was trimmed by 4 bases and the J gene end by 3 bases; junction bases not matched to a gene: 7. CDR1 SEHNR and CDR2 FQNEAQ come from the germline V gene (reference sequence). The CDR3 length is 15 residues. CDR3 region: CASSWRVGGTDTQYF. In DNA form, the CDR3 reads TGTGCCAGCAGCTGGCGTGTGGGGGGGACAGATACGCAGTATTTT.

The rearrangement uses TRBV5-1 and TRBJ2-5, with 10 bases identical to TRBD2. The germline CDR1 and CDR2 sequences are SGHRS and YFSETQ. The length of the CDR3 is 14 residues. V lost 6 bases and J lost 2; bases outside the gene matches: 4. The CDR3 here is CASKPGLAQETQYF. CDR3 DNA sequence: TGCGCCAGCAAACCGGGACTAGCGCAAGAGACCCAGTACTTC.

The chain couples TRBV19 to TRBJ1-2, with D unresolved. The CDR3 is made up of 13 amino acids. Per the germline V gene, CDR1 is LNHDA and CDR2 is SQIVND (reference sequence). V gave up 6 bases and J gave up 4 bases, with 12 bases separating them. The DNA for the CDR3 is TGTGCCAGTAGCATATATTATTTCTATGGCTACACCTTC. It yields the protein CASSIYYFYGYTF.

V is TRBV7-8 and J is TRBJ2-1; TRBD1 might be the D (6 bases). The germline CDR1 and CDR2 sequences are SGHVS and FQNEAQ. V was trimmed by 7 bases and J by 3 bases, leaving 16 bases between them. The length of the CDR3 is 15 residues. For the CDR3, the DNA is TGTGCCAGCAACAGGGATGAGGGTTTCTACAATGAGCAGTTCTTC. It encodes CASNRDEGFYNEQFF.